This T cell receptor (beta chain) was obtained from a study of blood T cell repertoires in COVID-19. In the authors' methods: Quantification of nucleated cells was approximated via reference gene primer amplification. Clones were read by immunoSEQ multiplex PCR, and TCRdb kept only the in-frame ones, dropping some. The V and J calls and clone size come from that table; D and trimming were worked out from the DNA. The table shows about 180,000 clones, with roughly 80% occurring only once. The receptor comes from a woman aged 70 to 79 with COVID-19, enrolled during active disease. The specimen was peripheral blood.

The CDR3 region is CASSSSTGPYGYTF. CDR3 in DNA: TGTGCCAGCAGCTCCTCGACAGGGCCCTATGGCTACACCTTC. The chain is built from TRBV11-2 and TRBJ1-2; 7 nucleotides line up with TRBD1. V lost 4 bases and J lost 4; bases outside the gene matches: 6. The CDR3 totals 14 residues. CDR1 and CDR2 from the germline V gene are SGHAT and FQNNGV.